These 2 T cell receptor beta chains were all obtained from the same sample, sequenced in a study of shared clonotypes between healthy human individuals. Sequenced by immunoSEQ multiplex PCR; TCRdb stores in-frame clones only, minus some. The table has roughly 2,300,000 clones, less than 95% seen once. The sequenced sample was naive CD4+ T cells from PBMCs. Subset described: CD45RA+ positively selected. Receptors were obtained from a young man in good health. Some clones in this sample may be carry-over from other donors' samples.

The chain joins TRBV5-3 to TRBJ2-5; TRBD1 or TRBD2 may be the D gene (5 bases each). TRBV5-3 is an open reading frame, and its role is uncertain. V was shortened by 3 bases and J by 1 base, with 13 bases between the two germline ends. The CDR3 length is 15 residues. Written as DNA, the CDR3 is TGTGCCAGAAGCTCTCCTCGGGGCTTCCAAGAGACCCAGTACTTC. Encoded protein: CARSSPRGFQETQYF.

In DNA, the CDR3 is TGTGCCAGTAGGTTGGTAGGACAGGGAACGGGGGAGCAGTACTTC. This codes for CASRLVGQGTGEQYF. The J gene is TRBJ2-7, the V gene TRBV19; 8 positions agree with TRBD1. The CDR3 has 15 residues. Trimming took 6 bases from V and 7 from J; bases not matched to a gene: 14. CDR1 is LNHDA, CDR2 SQIVND, per germline (reference sequence).